This passage covers 7 T cell receptor beta chains from one sample sequenced in a study of blood T cell repertoires in COVID-19. Sequenced by immunoSEQ multiplex PCR; TCRdb stores in-frame clones only, minus some. The sample shows around 250,000 clones, about 82% of them seen only once. Sequencing was performed on peripheral blood. The origin of the receptors is a man older than 75 with acute or convalescent COVID-19.

The CDR3 sequence is CASQDRGLANYGYTF. The CDR3, as DNA: TGTGCCAGCCAGGACAGGGGTTTAGCTAACTATGGCTACACCTTC. This rearrangement joins TRBV28 to TRBJ1-2; TRBD1 matches 9 bases. CDR3 length: 15 residues. V gave up 8 bases and J gave up 0 bases; unmatched junction bases: 7. Germline CDR1 MDHEN, CDR2 SYDVKM.

Here the CDR3 DNA reads TGTGCCAGCAGCTTCGGGACAGGGAATCAGCCCCAGCATTTT. This gives the protein CASSFGTGNQPQHF. This chain connects TRBV5-4 to TRBJ1-5; 9 positions agree with TRBD1. CDR3 length: 14 amino acids. The germline gives CDR1 SGHNT, CDR2 YYREEE (reference sequence). V lost 2 bases and J lost 4; bases outside the gene matches: 1. The full variable domain, rest sourced from reference TRBV5-4 and TRBJ1-5, is ETGVTQSPTHLIKTRGQQVTLRCSSQSGHNTVSWYQQALGQGPQFIFQYYREEENGRGNFPPRFSGLQFPNYSSELNVNALELDDSALYLCASSFGTGNQPQHFGDGTRLSIL.

The V gene is TRBV28, the J gene TRBJ1-4; D uncertain. Germline CDR1 reads MDHEN; CDR2 reads SYDVKM. The CDR3 covers 14 residues. V lost 3 bases and J lost 7, with 12 bases in between. CDR3 DNA sequence: TGTGCCAGCAGTTTCGAGGGTCTAGGTGAAAAACTGTTTTTT. Its protein product is CASSFEGLGEKLFF.

This chain joins TRBV4-3 and TRBJ1-4, with D perhaps matching TRBD1 (5 bases). The CDR3 is 15 amino acids. Germline V lookup: CDR1 LGHNA, CDR2 YSLEER. The V end was cut by 8 bases, the J end by 6 bases, with 19 bases between. The CDR3 DNA reads TGCGCCAGCTCCCCCGTGGAGGGGAGGTATGAAAAACTGTTTTTT. Its translation: CASSPVEGRYEKLFF.

This chain uses TRBV28 with TRBJ2-7; 7 bases fit TRBD2. This CDR3 comprises 17 residues. V lost 7 bases, J lost 2 bases, and 17 bases stayed unmatched. The germline V gene has CDR1 MDHEN and CDR2 SYDVKM. The chain's CDR3 is CASTLAGGRVSTYEQYF. Written as DNA, the CDR3 is TGTGCCAGCACCCTGGCGGGCGGGAGAGTCTCCACCTACGAGCAGTACTTC.

V and J are TRBV19 and TRBJ2-7, with D perhaps matching TRBD2 (6 bases). V dropped 0 bases and J dropped 3 bases, with 12 bases sitting between them. CDR1 and CDR2 from the germline V gene are LNHDA and SQIVND (reference sequence). The CDR3 sequence is 15 residues long. This CDR3 is CASSIDAGTDYEQYF. CDR3 coding DNA: TGTGCCAGTAGTATAGATGCTGGGACTGACTACGAGCAGTACTTC.

The chain couples TRBV3-1 (or the pseudogene TRBV3-2) to TRBJ1-3; TRBD1 aligns across 7 bases. CDR3 size: 14 residues. The J segment lost 12 bases and the V segment lost 3 bases, leaving 11 bases of the junction unmatched. Germline V gene data show CDR1 as LGHDT and CDR2 as YNNKEL (reference sequence). The CDR3 nucleotides read TGTGCCAGCAGCCAGTGTGACAGGGCCCTCTGCATATATTTT. Translating gives CASSQCDRALCIYF.